The 6 T cell receptor beta chains in this list originate from one sample, sequenced in a study of metastatic and nonmetastatic thyroid tumors. TCRdb re-called the PCR reads through MiXCR. There are 7,000 to 8,500 clones in the sample; 29% occur only once, and 25% to 35% lies in the top ten. Prior to thyroid surgery, none of the patients had received any treatment. The sample taken for sequencing was tumor tissue. The receptors here all came from a female donor with papillary thyroid cancer or a benign thyroid nodule (not recorded which). Some clones in this sample may be carry-over from other donors' samples.

In the case of this clone: Sequence at one end of the junction differs from germline and may be a read error. The chain joins TRBV27 to TRBJ1-4; TRBD1 matches 7 bases. Germline CDR1 reads MNHEY; CDR2 reads SMNVEV (reference sequence). This CDR3 spans 15 amino acids. As DNA, the CDR3 is TGTGCCAGCAGCCCTGGACAGGCTGAACGGGAAAAACTGTGTTTT. Translating gives CASSPGQAEREKLCF.

The rearrangement links TRBV11-2 to TRBJ2-1; D may match TRBD1 or TRBD2 (5 bases each). V gave up 4 bases and J gave up 6 bases, with 16 bases separating them. Germline CDR1 SGHAT, CDR2 FQNNGV. This CDR3 contains 15 residues. The CDR3: CASSSRDPQPNEQFF. CDR3 bases: TGTGCCAGCAGCTCCCGGGACCCTCAGCCCAATGAGCAGTTCTTC.

Concerning this clone: The CDR3 carries no conserved terminal phenylalanine or tryptophan, so it likely arises from a read error. The chain employs TRBV9 and TRBJ2-1; D is uncertain. This CDR3 comprises 15 residues. Per the germline V gene, CDR1 is SGDLS and CDR2 is YYNGEE. DNA for the CDR3: TGTGCCATCAGCGTAGGCGCGAGACTCTACAATGAGCAGTTCCTC. Translation: CAISVGARLYNEQFL.

This clone is labeled medium-sized. This CDR3 is CASSPRTGTTDGYTF. The CDR3 region has the DNA TGTGCCAGCAGCCCAAGGACAGGGACAACTGATGGCTACACCTTC. This chain joins TRBV7-8 and TRBJ1-2; TRBD1 matches at 8 bases. In germline, CDR1 is SGHVS, CDR2 FQNEAQ. The CDR3 extends over 15 amino acids. V was clipped by 5 bases and J by 6 bases; unmatched bases: 11.

This clone was recorded at least ten times. This CDR3 reads CASSPRGGSTNEKLFF. The CDR3 bases are TGTGCCAGCAGCCCACGAGGGGGATCAACTAATGAAAAACTGTTTTTT. The chain recombines TRBV7-6 with TRBJ1-4; D is possibly TRBD1 (6 bases). V lost 5 bases and J 0 bases, leaving 13 bases between the germline ends. CDR1 and CDR2 (germline): SGHVS, FNYEAQ. This CDR3 comprises 16 residues.

The chain employs TRBV11-2 and TRBJ1-2; 7 positions agree with TRBD1. In germline, CDR1 is SGHAT, CDR2 FQNNGV. Germline trimming cut 1 base from V and 8 bases from J; bases unmatched to any gene: 22. The CDR3 totals 19 residues. The CDR3 nucleotides are TGTGCCAGCAGCTTAGTGGGACAGCTAATCGGCAGGACCTTCTTCGGCTACACCTTC. As protein: CASSLVGQLIGRTFFGYTF. Full variable domain (rest looked up from reference TRBV11-2 and TRBJ1-2): EAGVAQSPRYKIIEKRQSVAFWCNPISGHATLYWYQQILGQGPKLLIQFQNNGVVDDSQLPKDRFSAERLKGVDSTLKIQPAKLEDSAVYLCASSLVGQLIGRTFFGYTFGSGTRLTVV.